The 26 T cell receptor beta chains in this list originate from one sample, sequenced in a study of blood T cell repertoires in COVID-19. The assay was immunoSEQ multiplex PCR, and TCRdb's table has in-frame clones only and misses some. The sample lists about 300,000 clones; approximately 88% were seen once. Sequenced material: peripheral blood. Every receptor here comes from a man aged 18 to 30 who had recovered from COVID-19.

The chain couples TRBV19 to TRBJ2-3; 13 bases line up with TRBD2. CDR1 and CDR2 (germline): LNHDA, SQIVND (reference sequence). CDR3 length equals 17 residues. The J segment lost 1 base and the V segment lost 7 bases, leaving 8 bases of the junction unmatched. The CDR3 DNA sequence: TGTGCCAGTACGTCCGGGACTAGCGGGACTCGCACAGATACGCAGTATTTT. As protein: CASTSGTSGTRTDTQYF.

This chain links TRBV9 with TRBJ1-1; D possibly corresponds to TRBD1 (6 bases). Germline CDR1 reads SGDLS; CDR2 reads YYNGEE. V lost 2 bases and J lost 0, with 8 bases in between. This CDR3 is built from 14 residues. The CDR3 region has the DNA TGTGCCAGCAGCGTCCAGGGGATGAACACTGAAGCTTTCTTT. Translation gives CASSVQGMNTEAFF.

On this clone itself: Germline is not matched at one junction end, which may reflect a read error. J is TRBJ1-3 and V is TRBV7-2, with D perhaps matching TRBD1 (6 bases). Germline-derived CDR1 and CDR2 are SGHTA and FQGNSA. This CDR3 region has 17 residues. The CDR3 region is CASSLGRTAFSGDTIYF. Here the CDR3 DNA reads TGTGCCAGCAGCTTAGGGAGGACAGCATTTTCTGGAGACACCATATATTTT.

This chain connects TRBV25-1 to TRBJ2-7, with 7 bases identical to TRBD1. The CDR3 is 14 amino acids. CDR1 is MGHDK and CDR2 is SYGVNS in the germline V gene. V lost 6 bases, J lost 0 bases, and 5 bases stayed unmatched. This CDR3 reads CASRPGTVSYEQYF. The CDR3 DNA is TGTGCCAGCAGGCCCGGGACAGTCTCCTACGAGCAGTACTTC.

This chain links TRBV19 with TRBJ2-1; 8 bases match TRBD1. J was trimmed by 4 bases and V by 6 bases; bases with no gene match: 8. Germline values: CDR1 LNHDA, CDR2 SQIVND (reference sequence). There are 15 residues in the CDR3. Written as DNA, the CDR3 is TGTGCCAGTAGCCTCCGGGACAGGTTGTACAATGAGCAGTTCTTC. As protein: CASSLRDRLYNEQFF.

The V call is TRBV3-1 (or the pseudogene TRBV3-2), the J call TRBJ1-6; a weak D match, TRBD1 (6 bases). Germline V gene lookup returns CDR1 LGHDT and CDR2 YNNKEL (reference sequence). The germline V and J ends were trimmed by 0 bases and 9 bases, with 12 bases remaining between them. The CDR3 loop spans 15 amino acids. The CDR3 DNA sequence: TGTGCCAGCAGCCAAGATCTCCAGGGGAGTTCACCCCTCCACTTT. This encodes CASSQDLQGSSPLHF.

This rearrangement joins TRBV6-5 to TRBJ2-2, with no clear D. V dropped 6 bases and J dropped 0 bases, with 8 bases sitting between them. The CDR3 runs 14 residues. The germline V gene has CDR1 MNHEY and CDR2 SVGAGI. DNA of the CDR3: TGTGCCAGCAGCGGTTTTCCGAACACCGGGGAGCTGTTTTTT. Translation: CASSGFPNTGELFF.

The V gene is TRBV3-1 (or the pseudogene TRBV3-2), the J gene TRBJ2-7; possibly TRBD1 for D (5 bases). The V gene's germline CDR1 is LGHDT and CDR2 YNNKEL (reference sequence). The CDR3 totals 16 residues. V was cut by 0 bases and J by 4 bases, with 16 bases left in between. CDR3 bases: TGTGCCAGCAGCCAAGACGCCGGCACAGGCGTATACGAGCAGTACTTC. Translated, it gives CASSQDAGTGVYEQYF.

The rearrangement uses TRBV19 and TRBJ2-7; 9 bases line up with TRBD1. The CDR3 sequence is 14 residues long. Per germline, CDR1 LNHDA and CDR2 SQIVND (reference sequence). V lost 4 bases and J lost 3; bases outside the gene matches: 4. CDR3 protein: CASSTRDRVYEQYF. CDR3 bases: TGTGCCAGTAGTACCCGGGACAGGGTCTACGAGCAGTACTTC.

This clone occurred once. CDR3 bases: TGTGCCAGCAGCTTGACCGCAGCCTACGAGCAGTACTTC. This codes for CASSLTAAYEQYF. The chain couples TRBV5-8 to TRBJ2-7; the D is unclear. V was cut by 1 base and J by 2 bases, with 7 bases left in between. Germline V gives CDR1 SGHTS, CDR2 YDEGEE. The CDR3 spans 13 residues.

The gene calls are TRBV12-3 or TRBV12-4 and TRBJ1-1; no firm D call. The CDR3 runs 12 residues. V shed 7 bases and J shed 7 bases, with 13 bases lying between them. The CDR3 is CASTIGAFEAFF. As DNA, the CDR3 is TGTGCCAGCACCATTGGAGCCTTTGAAGCTTTCTTT.

This chain joins TRBV6-5 and TRBJ1-5, with D perhaps TRBD1 (5 bases). V lost 0 bases and J lost 7, with 13 bases in between. The CDR3 is made up of 15 amino acids. Germline V gene lookup returns CDR1 MNHEY and CDR2 SVGAGI. Written as DNA, the CDR3 is TGTGCCAGCAGTTACTCGAGTCAGGGCGGCCAGCCCCAGCATTTT. Amino acids: CASSYSSQGGQPQHF.

The rearrangement uses TRBV5-4 and TRBJ2-2; D call uncertain. CDR1 SGHNT and CDR2 YYREEE come from the germline V gene (reference sequence). With 4 bases removed from V and 3 bases from J, the gap between germline ends came to 13 bases. The CDR3 length is 15 residues. The chain's CDR3 is CASSADTIYTGELFF. CDR3 in DNA: TGTGCCAGCAGCGCCGACACCATCTACACCGGGGAGCTGTTTTTT.

This clone has a single count. CDR3 sequence reads: CASSVSSGQAYNEQFF. The CDR3 nucleotides are TGTGCCAGCAGCGTATCCTCGGGACAGGCCTACAATGAGCAGTTCTTC. V and J are TRBV9 and TRBJ2-1, with TRBD1 identical over 8 bases. Germline V gene lookup returns CDR1 SGDLS and CDR2 YYNGEE. This CDR3 region has 16 residues. V was clipped by 1 base and J by 2 bases; unmatched bases: 5.

The chain couples TRBV10-3 to TRBJ1-2; 10 bases are shared with TRBD1. Unmatched junction bases numbered 8, after V lost 3 bases and J lost 7 bases. This CDR3 is built from 15 residues. The germline V gene has CDR1 ENHRY and CDR2 SYGVKD. CDR3 DNA sequence: TGTGCCATCAGTGACGTACCGACAGGGGGCGTTGGCTACACCTTC. Its translation: CAISDVPTGGVGYTF.

This clone appeared a few times. The chain couples TRBV4-1 to TRBJ2-1, with 10 bases aligning to TRBD2. The germline V gene has CDR1 MGHRA and CDR2 YSYEKL. The CDR3 runs to 17 residues. J lost 6 bases, V lost 0 bases, and 8 bases had no gene match. This CDR3 reads CASSQDLSGGAANEQFF. The CDR3 bases are TGCGCCAGCAGCCAAGATTTAAGCGGGGGGGCCGCCAATGAGCAGTTCTTC.

This clone was found a few times. The V and J genes are TRBV4-1 and TRBJ2-7, with 11 bases matching TRBD1. The CDR3 loop spans 18 amino acids. Germline CDR1 and CDR2: MGHRA and YSYEKL. V lost 0 bases, J lost 6 bases, and 13 bases stayed unmatched. DNA of the CDR3: TGCGCCAGCAGCCAAGATCCATCAAGGGGGGACAGGGGGTTCGAGCAGTACTTC. It specifies CASSQDPSRGDRGFEQYF.

The rearrangement uses TRBV10-1 and TRBJ2-1, with D possibly matching TRBD2 (6 bases). Germline values: CDR1 WNHNN, CDR2 SYGVQD (reference sequence). The CDR3 totals 15 residues. V shed 7 bases and J shed 1 base, with 14 bases lying between them. CDR3 sequence: CASITRGYSYNEQFF. CDR3 DNA sequence: TGCGCCAGCATTACCCGGGGGTATTCCTACAATGAGCAGTTCTTC.

This rearrangement joins TRBV7-2 to TRBJ1-1; 8 nucleotides match TRBD1. The CDR3 is 16 amino acids. The trim removed 2 bases at V and 5 bases at J, leaving 10 bases unmatched. Germline values: CDR1 SGHTA, CDR2 FQGNSA. The CDR3 DNA sequence: TGTGCCAGCAGCTTATCTTGGACAGGGACGTATACTGAAGCTTTCTTT. Translating it yields CASSLSWTGTYTEAFF.

The chain links TRBV29-1 to TRBJ1-1; D remains ambiguous. CDR1 SQVTM and CDR2 ANQGSEA come from the germline V gene. V lost 6 bases and J 6 bases, leaving 8 bases between the germline ends. The CDR3 runs to 10 residues. CDR3 residues: CSVGAAEAFF. CDR3 DNA sequence: TGCAGCGTGGGAGCCGCTGAAGCTTTCTTT.

The genes are TRBV6-2 or TRBV6-3 and TRBJ1-5, with TRBD1 as a possible D gene (5 bases). V dropped 5 bases and J dropped 6 bases, with 14 bases sitting between them. From germline, CDR1 is MNHEY and CDR2 SVGEGT. This CDR3 is 14 amino acids long. CDR3 DNA sequence: TGTGCCAGCAGTCAGGATGGGGCCATTCAGCCCCAGCATTTT. It translates to CASSQDGAIQPQHF.

The chain uses TRBV7-8 and TRBJ2-5; maybe TRBD2 (7 bases). The V gene lost 2 bases and the J gene lost 0 bases, with 16 bases spanning the gap. The CDR3 sequence is 17 residues long. Looked up from germline, CDR1 is SGHVS and CDR2 is FQNEAQ. The CDR3 sequence: CASSLRWGREYQETQYF. Written as DNA, the CDR3 is TGTGCCAGCAGCTTAAGGTGGGGGCGGGAGTACCAAGAGACCCAGTACTTC. Combining the CDR3 with reference TRBV7-8 and TRBJ2-5 gives the whole variable domain GAGVSQSPRYKVAKRGQDVALRCDPISGHVSLFWYQQALGQGPEFLTYFQNEAQLDKSGLPSDRFFAERPEGSVSTLKIQRTQQEDSAVYLCASSLRWGREYQETQYFGPGTRLLVL.

The rearrangement links TRBV7-9 to TRBJ2-7; 8 positions agree with TRBD1. CDR1 SEHNR and CDR2 FQNEAQ come from the germline V gene (reference sequence). The V and J ends lost 4 bases and 3 bases, in that order; junction bases with no gene match: 5. This CDR3 has 14 amino acids. The CDR3 DNA is TGTGCCAGCAGCTCCCGGGACAGGAGCTACGAGCAGTACTTC. It specifies CASSSRDRSYEQYF. Filled out from reference TRBV7-9 and TRBJ2-7, the complete variable domain reads DTGVSQNPRHKITKRGQNVTFRCDPISEHNRLYWYRQTLGQGPEFLTYFQNEAQLEKSRLLSDRFSAERPKGSFSTLEIQRTEQGDSAMYLCASSSRDRSYEQYFGPGTRLTVT.

The chain carries TRBV7-3 and TRBJ1-1; 8 nucleotides match TRBD1. V was pared by 5 bases and J by 7 bases, with 3 bases of the junction left unmatched. This CDR3 is built from 12 residues. Germline CDR1 reads SGHTA; CDR2 reads FQGTGA. The DNA of the CDR3 is TGTGCCAGCAGCATCGGACAGGGTGAAGCTTTCTTT. Translation gives CASSIGQGEAFF.

This chain uses TRBV29-1 with TRBJ2-7; possibly TRBD1 for D (6 bases). Germline CDR1 reads SQVTM; CDR2 reads ANQGSEA. Deletions cut 2 bases from V and 1 base from J, with 12 bases between. The CDR3 covers 14 residues. The DNA for the CDR3 is TGCAGCGTTGAAAGTAGAGGGGGTTCCTACGAGCAGTACTTC. It yields the protein CSVESRGGSYEQYF.

The chain combines TRBV27 with TRBJ1-6; 8 bases fit TRBD1. Germline V CDR1 and CDR2: MNHEY, SMNVEV (reference sequence). After removal of 3 bases from V and 8 bases from J, the junction contained 3 bases not matched to a gene. This CDR3 comprises 14 residues. The CDR3: CASSFTTGDSPLHF. The CDR3 DNA follows: TGTGCCAGCAGTTTTACGACAGGGGATTCACCCCTCCACTTT.